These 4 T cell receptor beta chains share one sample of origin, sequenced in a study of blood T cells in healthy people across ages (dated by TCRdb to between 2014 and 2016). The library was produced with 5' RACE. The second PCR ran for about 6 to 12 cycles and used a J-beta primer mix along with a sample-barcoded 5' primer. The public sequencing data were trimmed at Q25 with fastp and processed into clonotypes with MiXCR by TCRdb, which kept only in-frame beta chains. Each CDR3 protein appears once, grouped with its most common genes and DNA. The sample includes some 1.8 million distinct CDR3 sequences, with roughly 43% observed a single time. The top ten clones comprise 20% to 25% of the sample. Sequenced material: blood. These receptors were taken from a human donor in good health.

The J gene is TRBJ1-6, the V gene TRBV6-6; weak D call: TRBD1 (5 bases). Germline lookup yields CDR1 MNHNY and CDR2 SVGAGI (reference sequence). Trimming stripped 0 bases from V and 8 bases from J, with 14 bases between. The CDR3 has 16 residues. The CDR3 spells CASSYSRDVEYSPLHF. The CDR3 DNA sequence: TGTGCCAGCAGTTACTCTCGGGACGTGGAGTATTCACCCCTCCACTTT.

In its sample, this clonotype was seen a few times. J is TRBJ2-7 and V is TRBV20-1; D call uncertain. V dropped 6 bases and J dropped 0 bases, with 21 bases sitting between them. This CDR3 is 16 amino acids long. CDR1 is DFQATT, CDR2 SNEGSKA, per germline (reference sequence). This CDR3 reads CSARAIGALNSYEQYF. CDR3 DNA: TGCAGTGCCCGAGCGATCGGAGCTCTAAACTCCTACGAGCAGTACTTC.

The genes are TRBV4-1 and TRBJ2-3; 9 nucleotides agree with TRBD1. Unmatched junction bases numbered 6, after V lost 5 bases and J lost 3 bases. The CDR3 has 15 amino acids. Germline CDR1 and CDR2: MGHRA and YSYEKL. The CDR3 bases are TGCGCCAGCAGCTTGGGGGACAGGGAGACAGATACGCAGTATTTT. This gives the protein CASSLGDRETDTQYF.

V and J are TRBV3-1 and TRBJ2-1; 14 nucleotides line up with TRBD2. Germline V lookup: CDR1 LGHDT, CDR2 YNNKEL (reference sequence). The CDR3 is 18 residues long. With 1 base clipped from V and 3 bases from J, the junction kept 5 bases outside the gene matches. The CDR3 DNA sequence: TGTGCCAGCAGCCAAGCTTCAGGACTAGCGGGGGGCTACAATGAGCAGTTCTTC. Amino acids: CASSQASGLAGGYNEQFF.